These 12 T cell receptor beta chains share one sample of origin, sequenced in a study of OX40 agonist ivuxolimab in advanced cancers. Using immunoSEQ multiplex PCR, the repertoire was profiled, and TCRdb retains in-frame clones only, with some absent. The repertoire includes about 92,000 clones, roughly 90% of them detected once, and roughly 0.32% sits in the top ten. Sequenced material: CD4+ or CD8+ T cells sorted from blood, taken in a trial of the OX40 agonist ivuxolimab. All receptors come from an adult with an advanced solid tumor such as melanoma, head and neck, liver or kidney cancer.

V and J are TRBV23-1 and TRBJ2-2; TRBD2 agrees at 8 bases. TRBV23-1 is assigned to the ORF class and has an uncertain function. The CDR3 has 20 amino acids. The trim removed 0 bases at V and 5 bases at J, leaving 17 bases unmatched. CDR3 sequence (DNA): TGCGCCAGCAGTCAATCGAGGACAGTAAGGGCGGGAGGTTTTACCGGGGAGCTGTTTTTT. Translated: CASSQSRTVRAGGFTGELFF.

The V and J genes are TRBV11-1 and TRBJ1-1, with no clear D. Trimming left V 3 bases short and J 0 bases short, with 8 bases between. The CDR3 spans 14 residues. Germline CDR1 and CDR2: SGHAT and FQDESV (reference sequence). The CDR3 here is CASSFSYMNTEAFF. DNA for the CDR3: TGTGCCAGCAGCTTCTCCTACATGAACACTGAAGCTTTCTTT.

This chain uses TRBV27 with TRBJ2-2, with 14 nucleotides matching TRBD2. This CDR3 spans 16 amino acids. With 8 bases clipped from V and 7 bases from J, the junction kept 9 bases outside the gene matches. Germline V gene lookup returns CDR1 MNHEY and CDR2 SMNVEV (reference sequence). CDR3 sequence (DNA): TGTGCCAGCCGACGACTAGCGGGAGGGAATAGCGGGGAGCTGTTTTTT. Amino acid sequence: CASRRLAGGNSGELFF.

The chain employs TRBV5-1 and TRBJ1-3, with 9 bases fitting TRBD1. The germline V gene encodes CDR1 SGHRS and CDR2 YFSETQ. This CDR3 spans 15 amino acids. The J segment lost 4 bases and the V segment lost 3 bases, leaving 5 bases of the junction unmatched. The CDR3 DNA reads as TGCGCCAGCAGCTCGGGACAGGGTGGCGGAAACACCATATATTTT. Residues: CASSSGQGGGNTIYF.

This sequence joins TRBV5-1 and TRBJ2-5; unclear D gene. CDR1 is SGHRS and CDR2 is YFSETQ in the germline V gene. The V gene lost 0 bases and the J gene lost 4 bases, with 7 bases spanning the gap. CDR3 length: 13 amino acids. CDR3 bases: TGCGCCAGCAGCTTGGGAGCTGGAGAGACCCAGTACTTC. Residues: CASSLGAGETQYF. The complete variable domain, with remaining parts taken from reference TRBV5-1 and TRBJ2-5, reads KAGVTQTPRYLIKTRGQQVTLSCSPISGHRSVSWYQQTPGQGLQFLFEYFSETQRNKGNFPGRFSGRQFSNSRSEMNVSTLELGDSALYLCASSLGAGETQYFGPGTRLLVL.

The chain carries TRBV7-7 and TRBJ2-1; tentatively, D is TRBD1 or TRBD2 (5 bases each). Trimming removed 0 bases at V and 6 bases at J, with 15 bases between. Germline V gene sequence: CDR1 SSHAT, CDR2 FNYEAQ (reference sequence). The CDR3 covers 16 residues. Written as DNA, the CDR3 is TGTGCCAGCAGCTTAGCGATGGGACCAAAGTCCAATGAGCAGTTCTTC. It yields the protein CASSLAMGPKSNEQFF.

This chain connects TRBV29-1 to TRBJ2-5; maybe TRBD2 (5 bases). The CDR3 spans 12 residues. Trimming removed 3 bases at V and 5 bases at J, with 10 bases between. The germline CDR1 and CDR2 sequences are SQVTM and ANQGSEA. CDR3 DNA sequence: TGCAGCGTTGAGCGAGGGCCTGAGACCCAGTACTTC. This sequence encodes CSVERGPETQYF.

This rearrangement joins TRBV7-2 to TRBJ1-4; no definite D call. The V gene lost 2 bases and the J gene lost 2 bases, with 6 bases spanning the gap. This CDR3 is 14 amino acids long. The germline V gene encodes CDR1 SGHTA and CDR2 FQGNSA. CDR3 loop: CASSLPPTNEKLFF. The CDR3 DNA reads TGTGCCAGCAGCTTACCCCCCACTAATGAAAAACTGTTTTTT.

The rearrangement joins TRBV29-1 to TRBJ2-5; possibly TRBD2 for D (6 bases). Per the germline V gene, CDR1 is SQVTM and CDR2 is ANQGSEA. The CDR3 is 13 residues long. Trimming pared 6 bases from V and 2 bases from J, leaving 13 bases between. CDR3 sequence: CSVNGGGQETQYF. The CDR3 coding sequence is TGCAGCGTCAACGGGGGAGGTCAAGAGACCCAGTACTTC.

V gene TRBV10-2 combines with J gene TRBJ2-7; TRBD2 matches at 10 bases. The V and J ends lost 6 bases and 1 base, in that order; junction bases with no gene match: 3. Germline V CDR1 and CDR2: WSHSY, SAAADI. CDR3 length: 14 amino acids. The CDR3 nucleotides are TGCGCCAGCAGGCCTAGCGGGAGTTCCTACGAGCAGTACTTC. Protein sequence: CASRPSGSSYEQYF.

The J gene is TRBJ2-3, the V gene TRBV6-5, with a tentative D call TRBD2 (6 bases). The germline V gene encodes CDR1 MNHEY and CDR2 SVGAGI. The V end lost 5 bases, the J end lost 3 bases, and 12 bases lay between the germline ends. The CDR3 is 14 amino acids. In DNA form, the CDR3 reads TGTGCCAGCAGTCAACGGGAGAGTACAGATACGCAGTATTTT. It codes for CASSQRESTDTQYF.

V is TRBV7-9 and J is TRBJ2-3; 16 nucleotides line up with TRBD2. CDR1 and CDR2 (germline): SEHNR, FQNEAQ (reference sequence). The CDR3 spans 17 residues. V lost 5 bases, J lost 4 bases, and 6 bases stayed unmatched. The CDR3 DNA follows: TGTGCCAGCAGCGAGGGGGGACTAGCGGGAGGGCCAGATACGCAGTATTTT. This encodes CASSEGGLAGGPDTQYF.